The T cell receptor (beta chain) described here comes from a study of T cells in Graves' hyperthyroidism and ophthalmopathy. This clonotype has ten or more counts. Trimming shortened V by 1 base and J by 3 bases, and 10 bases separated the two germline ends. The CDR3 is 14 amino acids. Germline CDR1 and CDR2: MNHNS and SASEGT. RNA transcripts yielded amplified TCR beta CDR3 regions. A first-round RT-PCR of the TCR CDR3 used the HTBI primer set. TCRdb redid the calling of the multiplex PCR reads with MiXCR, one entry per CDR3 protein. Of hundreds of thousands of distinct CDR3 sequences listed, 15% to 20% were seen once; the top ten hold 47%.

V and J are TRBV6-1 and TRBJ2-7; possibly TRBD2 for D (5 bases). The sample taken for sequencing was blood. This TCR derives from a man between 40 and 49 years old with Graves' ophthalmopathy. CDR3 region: CASSEGGRDYEQYF. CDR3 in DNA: TGTGCCAGCAGTGAAGGTGGACGGGACTACGAGCAGTACTTC.